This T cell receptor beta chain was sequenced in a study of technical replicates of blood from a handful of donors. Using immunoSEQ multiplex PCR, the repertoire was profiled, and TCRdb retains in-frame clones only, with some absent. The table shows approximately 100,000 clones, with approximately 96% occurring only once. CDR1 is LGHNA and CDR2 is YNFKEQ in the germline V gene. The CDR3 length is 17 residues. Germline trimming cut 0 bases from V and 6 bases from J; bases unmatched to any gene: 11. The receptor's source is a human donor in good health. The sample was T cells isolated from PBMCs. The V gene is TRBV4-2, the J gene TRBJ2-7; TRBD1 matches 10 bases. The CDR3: CASSQDDPGTGDSEQYF. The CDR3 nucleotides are TGTGCCAGCAGCCAAGATGACCCCGGGACAGGGGATTCCGAGCAGTACTTC.